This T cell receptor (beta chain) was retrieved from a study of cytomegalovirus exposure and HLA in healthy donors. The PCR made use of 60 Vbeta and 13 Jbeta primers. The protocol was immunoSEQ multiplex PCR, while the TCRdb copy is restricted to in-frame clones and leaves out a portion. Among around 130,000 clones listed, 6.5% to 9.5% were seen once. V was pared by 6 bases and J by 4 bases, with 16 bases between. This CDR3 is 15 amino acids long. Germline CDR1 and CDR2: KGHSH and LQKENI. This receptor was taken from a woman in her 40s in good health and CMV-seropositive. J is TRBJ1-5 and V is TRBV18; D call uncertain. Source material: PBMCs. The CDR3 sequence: CASSREQVANQPQHF. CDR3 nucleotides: TGTGCCAGCTCCAGAGAACAAGTAGCAAATCAGCCCCAGCATTTT. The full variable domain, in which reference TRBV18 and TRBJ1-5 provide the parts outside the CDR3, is NAGVMQNPRHLVRRRGQEARLRCSPMKGHSHVYWYRQLPEEGLKFMVYLQKENIIDESGMPKERFSAEFPKEGPSILRIQQVVRGDSAAYFCASSREQVANQPQHFGDGTRLSIL.